These T cell receptor beta chains were read from a single sample in a study of T cells of healthy individuals. TCRdb re-called the 5' RACE reads with MiXCR, one entry per CDR3 protein. The sample consists of tens of thousands of distinct CDR3 sequences, roughly 15% of them appearing once. The receptors stem from a human donor in good health. CDR3s include the opening cysteine and the closing phenylalanine or tryptophan. D genes are given only for firm matches. Only some rows state a clone size, as once, few, many or a class for expanded clones.

-,-,TRBV11-2,TRBJ2-5,CASSPVQGQETQYF,TGTGCCAGCAGCCCGGTACAGGGTCAGGAGACCCAGTACTTC
-,few,TRBV7-2,TRBJ2-7,CASSLGRGKHEQYF,TGTGCCAGCAGCTTGGGTAGGGGGAAACACGAGCAGTACTTC
-,medium-sized,TRBV6-5,TRBJ2-3,CASRTSGTSTDTQYF,TGTGCCAGCAGAACCTCCGGGACTAGCACAGATACGCAGTATTTT
-,-,TRBV18,TRBJ2-7,CASSPTGSAYEQYF,TGTGCCAGCTCACCTACAGGGTCCGCCTACGAGCAGTACTTC
TRBD2,-,TRBV7-9,TRBJ2-3,CASSPRLAVTDTQYF,TGTGCCAGCAGCCCCAGGCTAGCGGTCACAGATACGCAGTATTTT
-,many,TRBV4-1,TRBJ1-1,CASSQEPGQLTEAFF,TGCGCCAGCAGCCAAGAACCCGGACAGCTCACTGAAGCTTTCTTT
-,-,TRBV6-2/TRBV6-3,TRBJ2-2,CASSLTRGRAIGELFF,TGTGCCAGCAGCCTAACAAGGGGGAGGGCCATCGGGGAGCTGTTTTTT
-,-,TRBV4-3,TRBJ2-4,CASSPLIGGPAKNIQYF,TGCGCCAGCAGCCCTTTGATCGGGGGCCCGGCCAAAAACATTCAGTACTTC
TRBD2,few,TRBV3-1,TRBJ2-3,CASSQGLAGGFGDTQYF,TGTGCCAGCAGCCAAGGGCTAGCGGGAGGGTTTGGAGATACGCAGTATTTT
-,-,TRBV5-1,TRBJ1-5,CASSLAPANQPQHF,TGCGCCAGCAGCTTGGCTCCAGCCAATCAGCCCCAGCATTTT
-,-,TRBV6-1,TRBJ2-2,CASSEGGPTGELFF,TGTGCCAGCAGTGAGGGGGGACCCACCGGGGAGCTGTTTTTT
TRBD1,-,TRBV28,TRBJ2-7,CASSLWGDRAHEQYF,TGTGCCAGCAGTTTATGGGGGGACAGGGCACACGAGCAGTACTTC
-,many,TRBV5-1,TRBJ2-1,CASSSAELTYNEQFF,TGCGCCAGCAGCTCAGCGGAGTTGACCTACAATGAGCAGTTCTTC
TRBD2,few,TRBV11-2,TRBJ2-7,CASSLGLAGVEQYF,TGTGCCAGCAGCTTGGGGCTAGCGGGGGTAGAGCAGTACTTC
TRBD2,-,TRBV4-2,TRBJ2-7,CASSPQGNSGSYEQYF,TGTGCCAGCAGCCCACAGGGAAATAGCGGGAGTTACGAGCAGTACTTC
-,many,TRBV9,TRBJ2-2,CASSVGGSNTGELFF,TGTGCCAGCAGCGTAGGGGGCAGCAACACCGGGGAGCTGTTTTTT
TRBD1,-,TRBV6-6,TRBJ2-1,CASSYLDRDEQFF,TGTGCCAGCAGTTACCTGGACAGGGATGAGCAGTTCTTC
-,few,TRBV12-3/TRBV12-4,TRBJ1-5,CASTQTGGDQPQHF,TGTGCCAGCACCCAAACGGGAGGGGATCAGCCCCAGCATTTT
-,many,TRBV4-2,TRBJ1-6,CASSLTSMGSYNSPLHF,TGTGCCAGCAGCCTTACTTCAATGGGATCCTATAATTCACCCCTCCACTTT
TRBD1,few,TRBV4-2,TRBJ2-6,CASSQEGGTGHVLTF,TGTGCCAGCAGCCAAGAGGGCGGGACAGGGCACGTCCTGACTTTC
TRBD2,-,TRBV7-2,TRBJ2-7,CASSSPGGRSSYEQYF,TGTGCCAGCAGCTCCCCGGGGGGTAGGAGCTCCTACGAGCAGTACTTC
-,few,TRBV20-1,TRBJ1-2,CSARLQQDYGYTF,TGCAGTGCTAGACTTCAGCAAGACTATGGCTACACCTTC
TRBD2,many,TRBV10-3,TRBJ2-3,CAIRLAGGVVTDTQYF,TGTGCCATCCGACTAGCGGGAGGGGTTGTCACAGATACGCAGTATTTT
-,many,TRBV28,TRBJ1-1,CASSLSAATEAFF,TGTGCCAGCAGTTTATCGGCAGCCACTGAAGCTTTCTTT
-,many,TRBV12-3/TRBV12-4,TRBJ2-2,CASSPPRTANTGELFF,TGTGCCAGCAGTCCTCCCCGAACCGCGAACACCGGGGAGCTGTTTTTT
TRBD1,many,TRBV4-1,TRBJ2-2,CASSLQGAGSGGTGELFF,TGCGCCAGCAGCCTGCAGGGGGCGGGTAGCGGAGGCACCGGGGAGCTGTTTTTT
TRBD1,many,TRBV6-2/TRBV6-3,TRBJ2-1,CASSWNGQAYNEQFF,TGTGCCAGCAGCTGGAACGGACAGGCCTACAATGAGCAGTTCTTC
-,once,TRBV7-3,TRBJ2-1,CASSLSGGGRYNEQFF,TGTGCCAGCAGCTTAAGCGGGGGCGGCCGTTACAATGAGCAGTTCTTC
-,-,TRBV20-1,TRBJ2-7,CSARERVRYEQYF,TGCAGTGCCAGAGAGCGGGTACGATACGAGCAGTACTTC
-,many,TRBV9,TRBJ2-1,CASSPGYSSYNEQFF,TGTGCCAGCAGCCCGGGGTATAGCTCCTACAATGAGCAGTTCTTC
-,-,TRBV10-3,TRBJ2-1,CAISQPGGGNEQFF,TGTGCCATCAGTCAACCCGGAGGGGGAAATGAGCAGTTCTTC
TRBD1,many,TRBV9,TRBJ1-3,CASSVNQGASGNTIYF,TGTGCCAGCAGCGTTAATCAGGGGGCGAGTGGAAACACCATATATTTT
-,-,TRBV6-1,TRBJ2-1,CASSEGFREDNEQFF,TGTGCCAGCAGTGAAGGATTTAGGGAGGACAATGAGCAGTTCTTC
TRBD1,many,TRBV5-1,TRBJ1-5,CASSSGGGQPQHF,TGCGCCAGCAGTTCAGGGGGAGGCCAGCCCCAGCATTTT
-,many,TRBV20-1,TRBJ2-1,CSAPGGPLSYNEQFF,TGCAGTGCTCCCGGCGGGCCCCTCTCCTACAATGAGCAGTTCTTC
TRBD1,many,TRBV11-2,TRBJ2-1,CASSLAFRQGPYNEQFF,TGTGCCAGCAGCTTAGCGTTCAGACAGGGGCCCTACAATGAGCAGTTCTTC
-,many,TRBV6-2/TRBV6-3,TRBJ1-2,CASSYQGRYGYTF,TGTGCCAGCAGTTACCAGGGGAGATATGGCTACACCTTC
-,few,TRBV12-3/TRBV12-4,TRBJ1-5,CASSLFQEDSRWTNQPQHF,TGTGCCAGCAGTTTGTTCCAAGAAGACAGCAGGTGGACAAATCAGCCCCAGCATTTT
TRBD2,few,TRBV20-1,TRBJ2-3,CSVSRGTSGGANTQYF,TGCAGTGTCAGTAGGGGAACTAGCGGGGGGGCAAATACGCAGTATTTT
-,few,TRBV24-1,TRBJ2-2,CATLGSAGELFF,TGTGCCACCTTGGGATCTGCCGGGGAGCTGTTTTTT
-,-,TRBV24-1,TRBJ2-6,CATRRERPLSGANVLTF,TGTGCCACCAGGAGAGAGCGTCCTCTCTCTGGGGCCAACGTCCTGACTTTC
-,-,TRBV12-5,TRBJ2-7,CASGLVRPSSYEQYF,TGTGCTAGTGGTTTGGTACGGCCGAGCTCCTACGAGCAGTACTTC
TRBD2,many,TRBV7-9,TRBJ2-3,CASRYSGRASTDTQYF,TGTGCCAGCAGGTATAGCGGGAGGGCGTCCACAGATACGCAGTATTTT
-,many,TRBV7-9,TRBJ1-2,CASSLGDSYGYTF,TGTGCCAGCAGCTTAGGAGACAGTTATGGCTACACCTTC